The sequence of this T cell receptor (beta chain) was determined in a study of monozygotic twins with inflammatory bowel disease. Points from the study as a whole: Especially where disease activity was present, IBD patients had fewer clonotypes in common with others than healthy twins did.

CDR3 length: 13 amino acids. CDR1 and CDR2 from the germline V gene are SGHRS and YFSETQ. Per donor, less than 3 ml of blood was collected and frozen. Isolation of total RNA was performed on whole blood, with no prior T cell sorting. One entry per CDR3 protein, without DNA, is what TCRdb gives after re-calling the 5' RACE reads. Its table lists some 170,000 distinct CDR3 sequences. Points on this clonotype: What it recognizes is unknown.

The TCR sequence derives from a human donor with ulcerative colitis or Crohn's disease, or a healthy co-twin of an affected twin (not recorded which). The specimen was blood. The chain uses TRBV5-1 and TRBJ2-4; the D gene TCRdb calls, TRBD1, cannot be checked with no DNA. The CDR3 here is CASTETGENIQYF.